Listed below are T cell receptor beta chains from one sample, sequenced in a study of blood T cell repertoires in COVID-19. Here immunoSEQ multiplex PCR was the method, and the copy in TCRdb shows in-frame clones only, minus some. Seen here are some 270,000 clones, over 85% observed once, and the top ten hold roughly 1.9%. The source material was PBMCs or T cells enriched from blood (not recorded which). Receptors were obtained from an older woman who had recovered from COVID-19. Each CDR3 is given with its conserved first and last residue. D genes are given only for firm matches. Clone size, where shown, is once, few, many, or a class for clones that have expanded.

V,size,D,J,DNA,CDR3
TRBV2,-,TRBD1,TRBJ2-7,TGTGCCAGCAGTAACCGGGACAGGGGGTCCTACGAGCAGTACTTC,CASSNRDRGSYEQYF
TRBV2,-,TRBD1,TRBJ1-5,TGTGCCAGCAGGAGGGACAGGGGACATCAGCCCCAGCATTTT,CASRRDRGHQPQHF
TRBV9,-,-,TRBJ2-5,TGTGCCAGCAGCGTAGGGGGCAAGAATGACCAGTACTTC,CASSVGGKNDQYF
TRBV5-8,-,-,TRBJ2-5,TGTGCCAGCAGCTTGACACCGGGGTACCAAGAGACCCAGTACTTC,CASSLTPGYQETQYF
TRBV28,-,-,TRBJ1-1,TGTGCCAGCAGTAGCGTAGGCATGAACACTGAAGCTTTCTTT,CASSSVGMNTEAFF
TRBV5-1,-,TRBD2,TRBJ2-3,TGCGCCAGCAGCATTAGCGGGGGAGCAGATACGCAGTATTTT,CASSISGGADTQYF
TRBV3-1/TRBV3-2,-,TRBD2,TRBJ2-5,TGTGCCAGTTTAAGCGGGAGGTCCCAATCTACCCAGTACTTC,CASLSGRSQSTQYF
TRBV3-1/TRBV3-2,-,-,TRBJ1-3,TGTGCCAGCAGCCAAGTTTCTGCGAAGTCTGGAAACACCATATATTTT,CASSQVSAKSGNTIYF
TRBV5-1,-,-,TRBJ1-6,TGCGCCAGCAGCTTGGGTAAAGACAGTTCACCCCTCCACTTT,CASSLGKDSSPLHF
TRBV28,-,TRBD1,TRBJ1-5,TGTGCCAGCAGTACGGGGACAGGGTGGTACCAGCCCCAGCATTTT,CASSTGTGWYQPQHF
TRBV19,few,TRBD2,TRBJ2-2,TGTGCCAGTAGTATAGTTGCGGGGGCCGGGGAGCTGTTTTTT,CASSIVAGAGELFF
TRBV9,-,TRBD2,TRBJ2-1,TGTGCCAGCAGCCTCGTGGGGACTAGCGGCATCTACAATGAGCAGTTCTTC,CASSLVGTSGIYNEQFF
TRBV4-1,-,TRBD2,TRBJ2-1,TGCGCCAGCAGCGGACTAGCGGTGTACAATGAGCAGTTCTTC,CASSGLAVYNEQFF
TRBV28,-,TRBD1,TRBJ1-1,TGTGCCAGCAGTCCCATTGACAGGGGTTACACTGAAGCTTTCTTT,CASSPIDRGYTEAFF
TRBV24-1,once,-,TRBJ1-1,TGTGCCACCAGTGATTTGCCGTTTACAGGGAAGAACACTGAAGCTTTCTTT,CATSDLPFTGKNTEAFF
TRBV9,-,-,TRBJ2-1,TGTGCCAGCAGCCAGGGGTACGGCTCTGAGCAGTTCTTC,CASSQGYGSEQFF
TRBV5-1,-,TRBD1,TRBJ2-4,TGCGCCAGCAGCTTGGCGACAGGGGACACCAAAAACATTCAGTACTTC,CASSLATGDTKNIQYF
TRBV28,-,-,TRBJ1-6,TGTGCCATCCTCTCAGCTGGGGCCAGGGATTCACCCCTCCACTTT,CAILSAGARDSPLHF
TRBV18,-,-,TRBJ2-2,TGTGCCAGCTCACCACCGGGGCAAAGGGCGGCCGGGGAGCTGTTTTTT,CASSPPGQRAAGELFF
TRBV28,-,-,TRBJ2-2,TGTGCCAGCAGGCGTACCGGGACAAAGAACACCGGGGAGCTGTTTTTT,CASRRTGTKNTGELFF
TRBV5-1,-,-,TRBJ2-3,TGCGCCAGCAGCTTCGGGAGTGGCACAGATACGCAGTATTTT,CASSFGSGTDTQYF
TRBV5-1,-,-,TRBJ1-6,TGCGCCAGCAGCCCGGGTCATAATTCACCCCTCCACTTT,CASSPGHNSPLHF
TRBV2,-,-,TRBJ2-5,TGTGCCAGCACCGTTCCTACTCCCAGGGGAGAGACCCAGTACTTC,CASTVPTPRGETQYF
TRBV28,-,TRBD2,TRBJ2-3,TGTGCCGGTAGGGGGCTAGCGGGGGACACAGATACGCAGTATTTT,CAGRGLAGDTDTQYF
TRBV7-8,-,-,TRBJ1-2,TGTGCCAGCAGCTTATATCGAGATGGCTACACCTTC,CASSLYRDGYTF
TRBV11-2,-,TRBD2,TRBJ2-2,TGTGCCAGCAGCTTAACTAGCGGGAGGTCGGACACCGGGGAGCTGTTTTTT,CASSLTSGRSDTGELFF
TRBV19,once,TRBD1,TRBJ1-1,TGTGCCAGTAGTACCGATCGGACAGGGAACACTGAAGCTTTCTTT,CASSTDRTGNTEAFF
TRBV4-1,-,-,TRBJ1-2,TGCGCCAGCAGCCAGGAGACAGTTAACTATGGCTACACCTTC,CASSQETVNYGYTF
TRBV7-9,-,TRBD1,TRBJ1-4,TGTGCCAGCAGCGGGGACAGCCTTGCAACTAATGAAAAACTGTTTTTT,CASSGDSLATNEKLFF
TRBV5-1,-,-,TRBJ1-6,TGCGCCAGCAGCTTGAGCGAGTCCTATAATTCACCCCTCCACTTT,CASSLSESYNSPLHF
TRBV10-2,-,TRBD1,TRBJ1-5,TGCGCCAGCAGTGAACAGGGGGCCAATCAGCCCCAGCATTTT,CASSEQGANQPQHF
TRBV5-6,-,TRBD2,TRBJ2-2,TGTGCCAGCACCGGGACTAGCGGGAGTCGGACCGGGGAGCTGTTTTTT,CASTGTSGSRTGELFF
TRBV6-6,-,-,TRBJ1-2,TGTGCCAGCAGTCCCGACAGCTATGGCTACACCTTC,CASSPDSYGYTF
TRBV5-1,-,TRBD1,TRBJ1-2,TGCGCCAGCAGCTTAGGGGACAGGGCGGGCTATGGCTACACCTTC,CASSLGDRAGYGYTF
TRBV2,-,TRBD1,TRBJ2-1,TGTGCCAGCAGCTTAGGACAGGGCCGGGCTAGCTGGCAGTTCTTC,CASSLGQGRASWQFF
TRBV5-6,-,-,TRBJ2-3,TGTGCCAGCAGCTCGGGACTCTCGGCGGATACGCAGTATTTT,CASSSGLSADTQYF
TRBV5-1,-,-,TRBJ1-5,TGCGCCAGCAGCTTGTTGGGGCAGCAAGGTCAGCCCCAGCATTTT,CASSLLGQQGQPQHF
TRBV3-1/TRBV3-2,once,TRBD2,TRBJ2-1,TGTGCCAGCAGCCAAGTTTCGGGGGGGGACTACAATGAGCAGTTCTTC,CASSQVSGGDYNEQFF
TRBV6-5,-,-,TRBJ1-6,TGTGCCAGCAGCCTGGAGGGGGGGAATAATTCACCCCTCCACTTT,CASSLEGGNNSPLHF
TRBV15,-,-,TRBJ1-2,TGTGCCACCAGCGGCGACAGAAACCTTGGCTATGGCTACACCTTC,CATSGDRNLGYGYTF